Sequencing of this T cell receptor (beta chain) was carried out in a study of T-cell memory formation after mild COVID-19. With 0 bases clipped from V and 9 bases from J, the junction kept 7 bases outside the gene matches. The CDR3 consists of 15 residues. Germline V gene data show CDR1 as MGHRA and CDR2 as YSYEKL. TCRdb re-called the 5' RACE reads through MiXCR, storing one row per CDR3 protein. The data hold some 13,000 distinct CDR3 sequences, with more than 10% observed a single time. The chain joins TRBV4-1 to TRBJ2-1; 8 nucleotides agree with TRBD2. The clonotype originates from an adult woman who had mild COVID-19 (a few samples of this study predate the infection). Cell type and time point are not known. The sequencing input was PBMCs or a T cell subset sorted from them (not recorded which). For the CDR3, the DNA is TGCGCCAGCAGCCAAGATTCCGGGGGGGCCGGTGAGCAGTTCTTC. It specifies CASSQDSGGAGEQFF.